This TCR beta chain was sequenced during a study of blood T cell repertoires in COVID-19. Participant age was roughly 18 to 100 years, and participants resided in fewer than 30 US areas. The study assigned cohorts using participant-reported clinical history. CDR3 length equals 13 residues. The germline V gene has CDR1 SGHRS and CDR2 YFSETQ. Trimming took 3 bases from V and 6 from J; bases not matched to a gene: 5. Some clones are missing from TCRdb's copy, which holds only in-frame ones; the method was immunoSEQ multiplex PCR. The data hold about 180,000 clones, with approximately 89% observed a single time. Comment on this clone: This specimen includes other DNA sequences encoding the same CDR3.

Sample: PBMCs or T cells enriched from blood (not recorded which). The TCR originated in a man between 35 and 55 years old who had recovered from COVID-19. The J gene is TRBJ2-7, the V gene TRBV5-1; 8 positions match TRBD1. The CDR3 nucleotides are TGCGCCAGCAGCTCTTCAGGGGGCGGCGAGCAGTACTTC. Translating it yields CASSSSGGGEQYF.